Presented here are 4 T cell receptor beta chains from one specimen sequenced in a study of T cell responses to AZD1222 COVID-19 vaccine. This table comes from immunoSEQ multiplex PCR, and its TCRdb copy is limited to in-frame clones, with some not included. The table lists more than 85,000 clones, 88% of them singletons, with approximately 10% in the top ten. Material: peripheral blood, obtained on day 0 of AZD1222 vaccination. These receptors came from an adult in good health.

The CDR3 sequence is CASSTQGAGGPYEQYF. As DNA, the CDR3 is TGTGCCAGCAGCACACAAGGAGCGGGAGGGCCCTACGAGCAGTACTTC. The V gene is TRBV6-2 or TRBV6-3, the J gene TRBJ2-7, with 10 bases fitting TRBD2. The V gene's germline CDR1 is MNHEY and CDR2 SVGEGT. V lost 6 bases and J lost 2; bases outside the gene matches: 10. The CDR3 contains 16 residues.

This clone showed up just a few times. This chain's CDR3 is CASSQEVRGSPYQETQYF. DNA for the CDR3: TGTGCCAGCAGCCAAGAAGTTCGAGGGAGCCCGTACCAAGAGACCCAGTACTTC. The gene calls are TRBV4-2 and TRBJ2-5; the D gene is possibly TRBD2 (5 bases). The CDR3 covers 18 residues. Trimming cost V 0 bases and J 0 bases, with 17 bases left between them. Germline CDR1 reads LGHNA; CDR2 reads YNFKEQ.

V and J are TRBV28 and TRBJ2-7; no firm D call. The CDR3 loop spans 11 amino acids. Trimming pared 6 bases from V and 0 bases from J, leaving 3 bases between. The germline V gene encodes CDR1 MDHEN and CDR2 SYDVKM. The CDR3: CASRGSYEQYF. The CDR3 region has the DNA TGTGCCAGCAGGGGCTCCTACGAGCAGTACTTC.

V gene TRBV2 combines with J gene TRBJ2-7; 8 nucleotides align to TRBD1. The CDR3 covers 13 residues. Trimming removed 8 bases from V and 1 base from J; junction bases left unmatched: 4. Germline V gives CDR1 SNHLY, CDR2 FYNNEI. Here the CDR3 reads CASAGQVSYEQYF. CDR3 DNA sequence: TGTGCCAGCGCGGGACAGGTATCCTACGAGCAGTACTTC.